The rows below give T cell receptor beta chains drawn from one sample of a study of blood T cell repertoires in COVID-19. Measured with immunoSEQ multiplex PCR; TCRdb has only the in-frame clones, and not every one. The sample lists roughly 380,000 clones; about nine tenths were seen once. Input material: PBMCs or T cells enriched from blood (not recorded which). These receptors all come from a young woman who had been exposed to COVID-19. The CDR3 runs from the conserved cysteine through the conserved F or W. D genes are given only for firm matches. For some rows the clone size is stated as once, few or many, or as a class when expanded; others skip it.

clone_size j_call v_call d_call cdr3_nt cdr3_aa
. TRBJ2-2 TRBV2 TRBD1 TGTGCCAGCAGCACGAGGACAGGAAACACCGGGGAGCTGTTTTTT CASSTRTGNTGELFF
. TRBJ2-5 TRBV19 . TGTGCCAGTACCCCGACCCACGTCCTCACCAGGGCCCAGTACTTC CASTPTHVLTRAQYF
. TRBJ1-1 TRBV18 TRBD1 TGTGCCAGCTCACCCTCACAGGGGATCACTGAAGCTTTCTTT CASSPSQGITEAFF
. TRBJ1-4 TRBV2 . TGTGCCAGCAATCGACTGGCGACTAATGAAAAACTGTTTTTT CASNRLATNEKLFF
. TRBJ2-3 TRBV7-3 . TGTGCCAGCAGCTTAGGTACAGGGAGCACAGATACGCAGTATTTT CASSLGTGSTDTQYF
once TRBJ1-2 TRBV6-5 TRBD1 TGTGCCAGCAGGTCAGGACAGGGGGCCTCGGGCTACACCTTC CASRSGQGASGYTF
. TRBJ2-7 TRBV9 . TGTGCCAGCAGCGCACGGGACTCGCCCTACGAGCAGTACTTC CASSARDSPYEQYF
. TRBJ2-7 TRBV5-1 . TGCGCCAGCAGTGGGGTACAGGACGAGCAGTACTTC CASSGVQDEQYF
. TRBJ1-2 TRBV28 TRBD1 TGTGCCAGCACAACTGGACAGGGCAGTAGGGGCTACACCTTC CASTTGQGSRGYTF
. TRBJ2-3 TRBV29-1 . TGCAGCGGATCTGGGCGGGCTCTCACAGATACGCAGTATTTT CSGSGRALTDTQYF
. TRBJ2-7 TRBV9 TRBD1 TGTGCCAGCAGCGTCGGGACAGGGGGCGAGCAGTACTTC CASSVGTGGEQYF
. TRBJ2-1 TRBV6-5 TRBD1 TGTGCCAGCAGTTCTCGGGGACAGGGGGAACACAATGAGCAGTTCTTC CASSSRGQGEHNEQFF
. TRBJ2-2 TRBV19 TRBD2 TGTGCCAGTAGTACGGGACTAGCTTACACCGGGGAGCTGTTTTTT CASSTGLAYTGELFF
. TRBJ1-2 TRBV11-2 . TGTGCCAGCAACGAACAGGGTCCCCTCTCCTATGGCTACACCTTC CASNEQGPLSYGYTF
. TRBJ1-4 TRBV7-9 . TGTGCCAGCAGCTTAGCGTTATTAACAACTAATGAAAAACTGTTTTTT CASSLALLTTNEKLFF
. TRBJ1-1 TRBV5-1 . TGCGCCAGCAGCACAAACACTGAAGCTTTCTTT CASSTNTEAFF
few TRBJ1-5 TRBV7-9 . TGTGCCAGCAGCTTAGGGACAGGCAATCAGCCCCAGCATTTT CASSLGTGNQPQHF
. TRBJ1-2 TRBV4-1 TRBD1 TGCGCCAGCAGCCAAGAATCTACAAGGGGGCTGGTTTATGGCTACACCTTC CASSQESTRGLVYGYTF
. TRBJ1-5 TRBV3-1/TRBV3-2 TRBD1 TGTGCCAGCAGCCAAGCCATCTCGGGTTTCGGGACAGGGATCTGGCCCCAGCATTTT CASSQAISGFGTGIWPQHF
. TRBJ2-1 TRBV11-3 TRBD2 TGTGCCAGCAGCCAAATAGCGGGAGTCCCCTACAATGAGCAGTTCTTC CASSQIAGVPYNEQFF
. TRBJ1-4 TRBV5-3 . TGTGCCAGAAGCTTGGCCGGGGAGAGGGATGAAAAACTGTTTTTT CARSLAGERDEKLFF
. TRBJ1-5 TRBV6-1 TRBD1 TGTGCCAGCAGTGAAGCGGGCGGGACAGTCTTAAATCAGCCCCAGCATTTT CASSEAGGTVLNQPQHF
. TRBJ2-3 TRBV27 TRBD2 TGTGCCAGCAGTTTGGGACTAGCGGCAGATACGCAGTATTTT CASSLGLAADTQYF
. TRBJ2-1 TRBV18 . TGTGCCAGCTCGTTAACTCTGAGCTCCTACAATGAGCAGTTCTTC CASSLTLSSYNEQFF
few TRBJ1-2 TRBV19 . . CASTSGQGYGGYTF
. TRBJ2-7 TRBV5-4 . TGTGCCAGCAGCTTGGGCGGGATATCCTACGAGCAGTACTTC CASSLGGISYEQYF
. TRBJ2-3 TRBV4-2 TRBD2 TGTGCCAGCAGCCCGGAAGGCGGACTAGCACCCAGCACAGATACGCAGTATTTT CASSPEGGLAPSTDTQYF
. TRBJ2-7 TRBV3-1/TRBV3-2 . TGTGCCAGCAGCCAAGAACCCCTAGCCGGGCTTGAGCAGTACTTC CASSQEPLAGLEQYF
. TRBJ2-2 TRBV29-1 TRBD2 TGCAGCGTGCGACTAGCGGTGAACACCGGGGAGCTGTTTTTT CSVRLAVNTGELFF
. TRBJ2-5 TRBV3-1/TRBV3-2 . TGTGCCAGCAGCCAAGTAGCGGAGCAAGAGACCCAGTACTTC CASSQVAEQETQYF
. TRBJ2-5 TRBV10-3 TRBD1 TGTGCCATCAGTGAGTTCGGACAGGGTGAGACCCAGTACTTC CAISEFGQGETQYF
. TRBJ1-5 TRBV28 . TGTGCCAGCAGTACTCCGCGGGAGCTAGATAGCAATCAGCCCCAGCATTTT CASSTPRELDSNQPQHF
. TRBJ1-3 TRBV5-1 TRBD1 TGCGCCAGCAGCGCGGGGACAGGACTCTCATTTAAGGCAGGAAACACCATATATTTT CASSAGTGLSFKAGNTIYF
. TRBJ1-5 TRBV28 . TGTGCCAGCATTAAGGGGGGGGCGGGATATGGCAATCAGCCCCAGCATTTT CASIKGGAGYGNQPQHF
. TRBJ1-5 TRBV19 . TGTGCCAGTAGTCCCCTTAGCGGGTCGGGTCAGCCCCAGCATTTT CASSPLSGSGQPQHF
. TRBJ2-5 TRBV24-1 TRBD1 TGTGCCACCAGTGACAGGGGGGAGACCCAGTACTTC CATSDRGETQYF
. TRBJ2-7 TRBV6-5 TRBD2 TGTGCCAGCAGTTTATGGACTAGCGGGACCTACGAGCAGTACTTC CASSLWTSGTYEQYF
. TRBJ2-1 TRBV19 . TGTGCCAGTAGTATCCCCACTAGCTACAATGAGCAGTTCTTC CASSIPTSYNEQFF
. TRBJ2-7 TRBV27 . TGTGCCAGCAGTTTTCGGGGAGCGAGCTCCTACGAGCAGTACTTC CASSFRGASSYEQYF
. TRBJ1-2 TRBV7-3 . TGTGCCAGCAGCCCCCAGGGATCTAACTATGGCTACACCTTC CASSPQGSNYGYTF
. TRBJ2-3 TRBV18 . TGTGCCAGCTCACCACTCGGGGAGGTTAGCACAGATACGCAGTATTTT CASSPLGEVSTDTQYF